This T cell receptor beta chain was retrieved from a study of CD8+ T cells in alopecia areata. Study-wide results and limits: Mouse data revealed clearer TCR sharing than patient data did, a gap possibly tied to HLA. Sequencing of scalp tissue also captures the resident alphabeta T cells of normal skin.

Extraction of RNA preceded its reverse transcription into cDNA, which served as the sequencing template. Clones were sequenced by immunoSEQ multiplex PCR, and TCRdb holds only the in-frame ones, with some missing. The table records over 150,000 clones, around 50% of them present only once. Regarding this clone: Its antigen remains unknown.

This sequence originates from a human donor in good health. Sequencing was done on a sample of CD8+ T cells sorted from blood.

The CDR3 reads CSARLWPAFF. Written as DNA, the CDR3 is TGCAGTGCTAGACTCTGGCCCGCTTTCTTT. The chain couples TRBV20-1 to TRBJ1-1, with D hard to call. The CDR3 is made up of 10 amino acids. Trimming pared 2 bases from V and 11 bases from J, leaving 9 bases between. Germline V lookup: CDR1 DFQATT, CDR2 SNEGSKA (reference sequence).